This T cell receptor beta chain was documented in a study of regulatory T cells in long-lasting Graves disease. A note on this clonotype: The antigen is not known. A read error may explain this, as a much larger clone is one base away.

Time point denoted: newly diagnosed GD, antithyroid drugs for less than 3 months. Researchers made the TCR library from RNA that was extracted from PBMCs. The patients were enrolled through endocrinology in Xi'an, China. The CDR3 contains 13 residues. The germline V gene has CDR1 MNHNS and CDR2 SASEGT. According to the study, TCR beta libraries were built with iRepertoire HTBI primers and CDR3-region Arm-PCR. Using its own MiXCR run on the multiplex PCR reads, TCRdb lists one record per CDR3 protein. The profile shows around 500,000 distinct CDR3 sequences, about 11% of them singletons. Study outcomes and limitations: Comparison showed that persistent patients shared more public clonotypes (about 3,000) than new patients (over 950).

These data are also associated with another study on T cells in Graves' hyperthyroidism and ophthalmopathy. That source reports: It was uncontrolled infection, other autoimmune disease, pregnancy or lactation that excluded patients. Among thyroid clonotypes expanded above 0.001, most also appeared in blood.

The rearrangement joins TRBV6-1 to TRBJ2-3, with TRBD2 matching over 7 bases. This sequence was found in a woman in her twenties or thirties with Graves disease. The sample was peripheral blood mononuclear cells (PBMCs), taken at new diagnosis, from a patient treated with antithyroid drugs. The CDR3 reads CTSNGRLTDTQYF. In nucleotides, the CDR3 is TGTACCAGCAACGGGAGGCTAACAGATACGCAGTATTTT.